This TCR beta chain is drawn from a study of neoadjuvant nivolumab and ipilimumab in lung cancer. General study points: Pathologic regression was not significantly tied to TCR clonality.

The assay was immunoSEQ multiplex PCR, and TCRdb's table has in-frame clones only and misses some. The sample has 3,300 or so clones, about 87% seen once; the top ten hold roughly 2.2%. The CDR3 is 16 amino acids. The germline V gene encodes CDR1 SEHNR and CDR2 FQNEAQ (reference sequence). Trimming removed 3 bases at V and 2 bases at J, with 15 bases between. Note on this clone: Its specificity is unknown.

The starting material was tumor tissue, obtained after neoadjuvant nivolumab, alone or with ipilimumab, at or shortly before surgery. The receptor comes from an adult with non-small cell lung cancer. J is TRBJ2-3 and V is TRBV7-9, with D maybe TRBD2 (7 bases). CDR3 DNA sequence: TGTGCCAGCAGCTTCTTTGCGGGGGCCGTCACAGATACGCAGTATTTT. Translated: CASSFFAGAVTDTQYF.